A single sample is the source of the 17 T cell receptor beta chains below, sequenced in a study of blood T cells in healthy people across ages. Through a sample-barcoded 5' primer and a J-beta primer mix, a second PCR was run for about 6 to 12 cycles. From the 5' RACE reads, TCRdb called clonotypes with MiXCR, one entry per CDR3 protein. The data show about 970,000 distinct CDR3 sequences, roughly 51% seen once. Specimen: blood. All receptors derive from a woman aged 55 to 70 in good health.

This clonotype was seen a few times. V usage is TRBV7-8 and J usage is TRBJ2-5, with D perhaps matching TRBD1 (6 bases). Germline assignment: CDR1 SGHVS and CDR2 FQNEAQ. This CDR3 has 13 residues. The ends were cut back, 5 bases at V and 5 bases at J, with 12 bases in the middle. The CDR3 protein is CASSRTGFETQYF. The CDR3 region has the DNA TGTGCCAGCAGCCGAACAGGGTTCGAGACCCAGTACTTC.

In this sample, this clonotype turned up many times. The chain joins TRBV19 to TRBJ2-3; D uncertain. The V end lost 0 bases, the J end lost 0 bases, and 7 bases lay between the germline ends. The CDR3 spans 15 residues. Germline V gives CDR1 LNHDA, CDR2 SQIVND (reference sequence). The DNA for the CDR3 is TGTGCCAGTAGTATAGATGTCAGAAGCACAGATACGCAGTATTTT. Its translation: CASSIDVRSTDTQYF.

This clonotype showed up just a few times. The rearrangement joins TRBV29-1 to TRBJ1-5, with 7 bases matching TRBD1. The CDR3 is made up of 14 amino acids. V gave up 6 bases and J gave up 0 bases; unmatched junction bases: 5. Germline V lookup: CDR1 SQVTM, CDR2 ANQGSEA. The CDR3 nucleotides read TGCAGCGTCTCCACAGGGGTTAGCAATCAGCCCCAGCATTTT. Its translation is CSVSTGVSNQPQHF.

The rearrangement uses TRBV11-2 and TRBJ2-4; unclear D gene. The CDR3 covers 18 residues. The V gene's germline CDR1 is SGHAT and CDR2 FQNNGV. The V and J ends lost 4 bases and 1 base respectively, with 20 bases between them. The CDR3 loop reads CASSSISPRNSAKNIQYF. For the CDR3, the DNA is TGTGCCAGCAGCTCCATCTCCCCCAGGAATAGTGCCAAAAACATTCAGTACTTC. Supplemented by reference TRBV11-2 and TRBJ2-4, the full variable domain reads EAGVAQSPRYKIIEKRQSVAFWCNPISGHATLYWYQQILGQGPKLLIQFQNNGVVDDSQLPKDRFSAERLKGVDSTLKIQPAKLEDSAVYLCASSSISPRNSAKNIQYFGAGTRLSVL.

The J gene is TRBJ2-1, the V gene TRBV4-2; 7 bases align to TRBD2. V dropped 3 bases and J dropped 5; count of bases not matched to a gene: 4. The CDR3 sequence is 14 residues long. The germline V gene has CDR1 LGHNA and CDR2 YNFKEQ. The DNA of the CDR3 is TGTGCCAGCAGCCAGTCCGGGACTAACAATGAGCAGTTCTTC. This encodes CASSQSGTNNEQFF.

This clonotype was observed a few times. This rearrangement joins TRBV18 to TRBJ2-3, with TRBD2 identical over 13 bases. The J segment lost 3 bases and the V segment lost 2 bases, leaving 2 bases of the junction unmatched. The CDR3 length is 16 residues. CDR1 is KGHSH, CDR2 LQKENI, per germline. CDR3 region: CASSPSTSGRTDTQYF. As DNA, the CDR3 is TGTGCCAGCTCACCATCGACTAGCGGGAGGACAGATACGCAGTATTTT. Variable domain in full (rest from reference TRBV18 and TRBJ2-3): NAGVMQNPRHLVRRRGQEARLRCSPMKGHSHVYWYRQLPEEGLKFMVYLQKENIIDESGMPKERFSAEFPKEGPSILRIQQVVRGDSAAYFCASSPSTSGRTDTQYFGPGTRLTVL.

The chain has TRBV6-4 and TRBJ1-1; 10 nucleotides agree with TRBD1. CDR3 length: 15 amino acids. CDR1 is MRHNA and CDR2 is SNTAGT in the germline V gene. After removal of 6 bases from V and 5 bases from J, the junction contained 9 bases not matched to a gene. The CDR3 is CASSTSGQGVTEAFF. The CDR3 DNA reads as TGTGCCAGCAGCACCTCAGGACAGGGGGTAACTGAAGCTTTCTTT.

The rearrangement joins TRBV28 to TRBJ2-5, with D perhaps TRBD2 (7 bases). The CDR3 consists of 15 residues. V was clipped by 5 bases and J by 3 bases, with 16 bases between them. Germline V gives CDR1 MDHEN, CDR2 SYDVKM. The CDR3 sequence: CASSLRGAGEETQYF. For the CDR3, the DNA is TGTGCCAGCAGTCTAAGGGGGGCGGGAGAAGAGACCCAGTACTTC.

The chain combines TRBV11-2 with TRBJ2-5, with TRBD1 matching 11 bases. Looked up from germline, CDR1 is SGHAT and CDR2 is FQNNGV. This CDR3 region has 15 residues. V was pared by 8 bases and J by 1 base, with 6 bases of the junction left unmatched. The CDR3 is CASGGQGAIQETQYF. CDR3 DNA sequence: TGTGCCAGCGGCGGACAGGGGGCCATCCAAGAGACCCAGTACTTC. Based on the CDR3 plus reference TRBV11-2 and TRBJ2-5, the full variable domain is EAGVAQSPRYKIIEKRQSVAFWCNPISGHATLYWYQQILGQGPKLLIQFQNNGVVDDSQLPKDRFSAERLKGVDSTLKIQPAKLEDSAVYLCASGGQGAIQETQYFGPGTRLLVL.

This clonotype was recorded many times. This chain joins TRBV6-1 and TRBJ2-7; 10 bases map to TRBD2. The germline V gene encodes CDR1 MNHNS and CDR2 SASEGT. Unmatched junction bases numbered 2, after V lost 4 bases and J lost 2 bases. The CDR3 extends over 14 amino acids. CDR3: CASSGTSGPYEQYF. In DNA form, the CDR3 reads TGTGCCAGCAGTGGGACTAGCGGTCCCTACGAGCAGTACTTC.

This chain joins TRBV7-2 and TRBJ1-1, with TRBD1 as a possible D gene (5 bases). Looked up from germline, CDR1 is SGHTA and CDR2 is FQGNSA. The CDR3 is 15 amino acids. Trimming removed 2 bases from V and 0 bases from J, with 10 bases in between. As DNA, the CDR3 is TGTGCCAGCAGCTTAAGACAGTGGATGAACACTGAAGCTTTCTTT. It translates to CASSLRQWMNTEAFF. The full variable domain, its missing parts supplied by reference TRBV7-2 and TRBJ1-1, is GAGVSQSPSNKVTEKGKDVELRCDPISGHTALYWYRQSLGQGLEFLIYFQGNSAPDKSGLPSDRFSAERTGGSVSTLTIQRTQQEDSAVYLCASSLRQWMNTEAFFGQGTRLTVV.

In nucleotides, the CDR3 is TGTGCCAGCAGTGGTACAGGGAGAATAGCGCAGTACTTC. Translating it yields CASSGTGRIAQYF. The chain joins TRBV25-1 to TRBJ2-4, with a weak D call TRBD1 (6 bases). CDR1 and CDR2 (germline): MGHDK, SYGVNS. Trimming removed 4 bases at V and 13 bases at J, with 17 bases between. The CDR3 is 13 amino acids.

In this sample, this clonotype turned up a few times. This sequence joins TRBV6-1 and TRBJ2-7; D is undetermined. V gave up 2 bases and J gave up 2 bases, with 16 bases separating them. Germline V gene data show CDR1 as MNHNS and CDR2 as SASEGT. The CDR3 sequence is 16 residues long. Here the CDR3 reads CASSEQFDGITYEQYF. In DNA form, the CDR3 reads TGTGCCAGCAGTGAACAATTCGATGGGATTACCTACGAGCAGTACTTC.

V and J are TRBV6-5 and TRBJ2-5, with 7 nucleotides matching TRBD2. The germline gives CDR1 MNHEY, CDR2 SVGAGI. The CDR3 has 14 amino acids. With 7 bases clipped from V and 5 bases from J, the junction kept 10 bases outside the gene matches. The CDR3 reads CASTKRGPPETQYF. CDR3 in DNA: TGTGCCAGCACCAAGCGGGGTCCCCCCGAGACCCAGTACTTC.

CDR3 in amino acids: CSVGGAGASYEQYF. CDR3 sequence (DNA): TGCAGCGTTGGAGGGGCGGGAGCGTCTTACGAGCAGTACTTC. The chain is built from TRBV29-1 and TRBJ2-7; 7 positions match TRBD2. Per the germline V gene, CDR1 is SQVTM and CDR2 is ANQGSEA. The trim removed 4 bases at V and 4 bases at J, leaving 10 bases unmatched. CDR3 size: 14 residues.

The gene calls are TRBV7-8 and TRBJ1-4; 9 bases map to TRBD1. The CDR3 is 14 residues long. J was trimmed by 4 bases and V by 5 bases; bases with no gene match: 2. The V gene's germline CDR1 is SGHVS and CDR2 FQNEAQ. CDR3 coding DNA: TGTGCCAGCAGCCCGACAGGGGGTAATGAAAAACTGTTTTTT. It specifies CASSPTGGNEKLFF.

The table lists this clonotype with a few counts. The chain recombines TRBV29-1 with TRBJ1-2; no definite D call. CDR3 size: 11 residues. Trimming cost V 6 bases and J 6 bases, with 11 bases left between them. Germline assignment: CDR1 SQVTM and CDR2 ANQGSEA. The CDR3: CSVGTMNGYTF. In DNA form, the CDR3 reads TGCAGCGTGGGCACCATGAATGGCTACACCTTC.